Shown below are 24 T cell receptor beta chains from a single sample sequenced in a study of CXCR3-negative and CXCR3-positive naive CD8 T cells. Each TRB cDNA library was prepared by 5' RACE (with UMI labels). TCRdb reworked the 5' RACE reads into one entry per CDR3 protein, no DNA. Its listing shows approximately 58,000 distinct CDR3 sequences. Sequencing input: naive CXCR3- CD8+ T cells from blood. Subset of the sample: CD45RO-CCR7+CD27+CD95- naive CD8+ T cells lacking CXCR3 (TNR3-). These TCRs come from a human donor in good health. Some clones in this sample may be carry-over from other donors' samples.

V usage is TRBV6-4 and J usage is TRBJ2-2; TCRdb's assignment of TRBD1 cannot be checked, as there is no DNA. CDR1 and CDR2 (germline): MRHNA, SNTAGT. This CDR3 is 14 amino acids long. The CDR3 loop reads CASSDSLGAGELFF.

The chain recombines TRBV10-3 with TRBJ2-2; TCRdb selects TRBD2, and the lack of DNA leaves this call unchecked. The CDR3 is 19 amino acids. Germline-derived CDR1 and CDR2 are ENHRY and SYGVKD. The CDR3 spells CAISGSGTRAVADTWELFF.

This chain links TRBV7-2 with TRBJ2-5; no DNA is available, so the TRBD1 call from TCRdb remains unchecked. CDR3 size: 14 residues. CDR1 and CDR2 (germline): SGHTA, FQGNSA. The CDR3 protein is CASSLGQDQETQYF.

The chain couples TRBV29-1 to TRBJ2-5. Germline V gene data show CDR1 as SQVTM and CDR2 as ANQGSEA. The CDR3 extends over 12 amino acids. CDR3 sequence: CSVDNLSDRRYF.

This chain connects TRBV11-2 to TRBJ2-2. The length of the CDR3 is 17 residues. Germline loops: CDR1 SGHAT, CDR2 FQNNGV. CDR3 amino acids: CASSLELLGASTGELFF.

The chain recombines TRBV29-1 with TRBJ2-6; with no DNA, the TCRdb D assignment of TRBD1 cannot be verified. The CDR3 is 14 residues long. In germline, CDR1 is SQVTM, CDR2 ANQGSEA. CDR3 residues: CSALDRTGANVLTF.

The J gene is TRBJ2-3, the V gene TRBV21-1; TCRdb names TRBD1, which stays unverified in the absence of DNA. TRBV21-1 is a pseudogene locus. The CDR3 totals 13 residues. The CDR3 sequence: CASSPGQADTQYF.

The chain employs TRBV29-1 and TRBJ1-2; the D gene TCRdb calls, TRBD1, cannot be checked with no DNA. This CDR3 region has 13 residues. Germline CDR1 reads SQVTM; CDR2 reads ANQGSEA. The CDR3 is CSVEEGGNYGYTF. Combining the CDR3 with reference TRBV29-1 and TRBJ1-2 gives the whole variable domain SAVISQKPSRDICQRGTSLTIQCQVDSQVTMMFWYRQQPGQSLTLIATANQGSEATYESGFVIDKFPISRPNLTFSTLTVSNMSPEDSSIYLCSVEEGGNYGYTFGSGTRLTVV.

V usage is TRBV5-6 and J usage is TRBJ2-5; as DNA is missing, the TRBD2 call by TCRdb cannot be tested. From germline, CDR1 is SGHDT and CDR2 YYEEEE. The CDR3 runs 16 residues. The CDR3 protein is CASSLASGGAGETQYF.

The chain carries TRBV7-9 and TRBJ2-1; the TCRdb D gene call, TRBD1, has no DNA to confirm it. CDR1 is SEHNR and CDR2 is FQNEAQ in the germline V gene (reference sequence). This CDR3 spans 12 amino acids. This chain's CDR3 is CASSRDLNEQFF.

The chain employs TRBV21-1 and TRBJ2-3; TCRdb gives TRBD2 as the D gene, but with no DNA this cannot be confirmed. TRBV21-1 is a known pseudogene. The CDR3 consists of 17 residues. The CDR3 spells CASSNGAGGPPRDTQYF.

V and J are TRBV6-6 and TRBJ2-3; without DNA, the TCRdb call of TRBD1 cannot be checked. CDR1 and CDR2 (germline): MNHNY, SVGAGI (reference sequence). The CDR3 spans 14 residues. The CDR3 region is CASSYGGGGDTQYF.

The chain links TRBV19 to TRBJ2-7. Germline CDR1 LNHDA, CDR2 SQIVND (reference sequence). CDR3 length equals 13 residues. CDR3 sequence: CASSIERTYEQYF.

J is TRBJ1-5 and V is TRBV21-1; TCRdb names TRBD1, which stays unverified in the absence of DNA. TRBV21-1 is deemed a pseudogene. This CDR3 contains 13 residues. The CDR3 region is CASSKGGDQPQHF.

This sequence joins TRBV4-3 and TRBJ1-1; TCRdb outputs TRBD1, but without DNA this stays unchecked. Germline V gives CDR1 LGHNA, CDR2 YSLEER. The CDR3 consists of 17 residues. The CDR3 here is CASSQDRTGYTNTEAFF.

This chain connects TRBV20-1 to TRBJ2-7; TCRdb selects TRBD2, and the lack of DNA leaves this call unchecked. This CDR3 spans 15 amino acids. Germline V gene lookup returns CDR1 DFQATT and CDR2 SNEGSKA (reference sequence). The CDR3 loop reads CSARDLGPQGNEQYF.

The rearrangement links TRBV29-1 to TRBJ2-1. The length of the CDR3 is 14 residues. Germline CDR1 and CDR2: SQVTM and ANQGSEA. The CDR3: CSVKTGGSYNEQFF.

V and J are TRBV7-8 and TRBJ1-5. This CDR3 is built from 12 residues. Germline lookup yields CDR1 SGHVS and CDR2 FQNEAQ. CDR3 region: CASSLGGRPQHF.

The chain's CDR3 is CASSLGDGSNYGYTF. The V call is TRBV7-9, the J call TRBJ1-2. Germline CDR1 is SEHNR and CDR2 is FQNEAQ (reference sequence). The CDR3 spans 15 residues.

The V gene is TRBV6-5, the J gene TRBJ1-2; TCRdb picks TRBD1, but there is no DNA to check that call. The CDR3 sequence is 13 residues long. The germline gives CDR1 MNHEY, CDR2 SVGAGI. CDR3 sequence reads: CASSHGVGEGYTF.

This chain joins TRBV4-1 and TRBJ2-7; TCRdb names TRBD2, which stays unverified in the absence of DNA. This CDR3 contains 16 residues. Germline CDR1 MGHRA, CDR2 YSYEKL. CDR3 amino acids: CASSQDWGGRTREQYF.

The rearrangement links TRBV29-1 to TRBJ2-1; lacking DNA, the TRBD1 call made by TCRdb goes unchecked. The CDR3 has 12 residues. The germline V gene has CDR1 SQVTM and CDR2 ANQGSEA. The CDR3 region is CSVTGQANEQFF.

The rearrangement links TRBV2 to TRBJ2-1; the D gene TCRdb calls, TRBD1, cannot be checked with no DNA. This CDR3 spans 15 amino acids. CDR1 and CDR2 (germline): SNHLY, FYNNEI. The chain's CDR3 is CASSDGQQAYNEQFF.

The J gene is TRBJ2-5, the V gene TRBV7-6; TCRdb picks TRBD1, but there is no DNA to check that call. This CDR3 is built from 14 residues. Germline V gives CDR1 SGHVS, CDR2 FNYEAQ. The CDR3 here is CASTPAGYQETQYF.